This T cell receptor beta chain is drawn from a study of blood T cell repertoires in COVID-19. Authors' processing steps: Counts of nucleated cells, estimated from reference gene primer amplification, were obtained. Generated by immunoSEQ multiplex PCR, the TCRdb table keeps only in-frame clones and is missing some. V and J calls and clone size are given by that table; D and trimming were obtained from the DNA. This sample has more than 200,000 clones, with over 80% found just once. V dropped 5 bases and J dropped 1 base, with 12 bases sitting between them. The length of the CDR3 is 16 residues. The V gene's germline CDR1 is MDHEN and CDR2 SYDVKM. Participant ages covered about 18 to 100 years across 24 US areas. Clinical history reported by participants formed the basis on which cohorts were assigned. Up to 2 weeks before entering the study, exposed participants had met a COVID-19 case.

This TCR derives from a woman between 25 and 40 years old who had been exposed to COVID-19. The sequenced sample was PBMCs or T cells enriched from blood (not recorded which). The chain joins TRBV28 to TRBJ2-6; D possibly corresponds to TRBD2 (6 bases). The CDR3 region has the DNA TGTGCCAGCAGTGTCCCTGGGGGGTCTGGGGCCAACGTCCTGACTTTC. As protein: CASSVPGGSGANVLTF.